This T cell receptor (beta chain) was identified in a study of blood T cells in healthy people across ages. For the second PCR, which ran for about 6 to 11 cycles, a sample-barcoded 5' primer and a J-beta primer mix were used. With 12 random nucleotides, a template-switch adaptor tagged each individual cDNA molecule. TCRdb ran MiXCR on the 5' RACE reads and lists one entry per CDR3 protein. The sample includes about 400,000 distinct CDR3 sequences, roughly half seen only once; the top ten take 45% to 60%. V dropped 2 bases and J dropped 3 bases, with 16 bases sitting between them. Per the germline V gene, CDR1 is KGHSH and CDR2 is LQKENI. The CDR3 has 16 residues.

The V gene is TRBV18, the J gene TRBJ1-1; perhaps TRBD1 as D (6 bases). What was sequenced was blood. The receptor was isolated from a man in his fifties or sixties in good health. CDR3 in DNA: TGTGCCAGCTCACCAAATCGGGGGGCGCGTGACACTGAAGCTTTCTTT. It codes for CASSPNRGARDTEAFF.